This is a list of T cell receptor beta chains from one sample in a study of blood T cell repertoires in COVID-19. Sequenced by immunoSEQ multiplex PCR; TCRdb stores in-frame clones only, minus some. The data contain tens of thousands of clones, approximately 88% of them singletons. The specimen was peripheral blood. The receptors originated from a man aged 50 or older with active COVID-19. The CDR3 runs from the conserved cysteine through the conserved F or W.

v_gene	j_gene	CDR3aa
TRBV28	TRBJ2-7	CASSPPRYEQYF
TRBV24-1	TRBJ1-5	CATSDPRTGSNQPQHF
TRBV2	TRBJ1-6	CASRKEGHAYNSPLHF
TRBV28	TRBJ2-2	CASSLRQRTGGTGELFF
TRBV6-2/TRBV6-3	TRBJ2-1	CASSYLSQENEQFF
TRBV6-5	TRBJ2-3	CASSYSAGGADTQYF
TRBV19	TRBJ1-3	CASRPGAGIKGSGNTIYF
TRBV5-1	TRBJ2-5	CASNSGSPQETQYF
TRBV2	TRBJ1-1	CASSSQGTEAFF
TRBV6-5	TRBJ2-4	CASRDRGSKNIQYF
TRBV6-2/TRBV6-3	TRBJ2-7	CASSYKISLAASYEQYF
TRBV5-1	TRBJ2-3	CASSLDPPGTGTDTQYF
TRBV12-5	TRBJ2-7	CASGLESNSGLPREQYF
TRBV7-6	TRBJ1-1	CASSSEGFRNTEAFF
TRBV2	TRBJ2-4	CASSDKDRDLNIQYF
TRBV6-1	TRBJ1-2	CASSDQGGYGYTF
TRBV7-6	TRBJ2-7	CASSLSGTVTYEQYF
TRBV3-1/TRBV3-2	TRBJ2-3	CASSHQSSGSTDTQYF
TRBV9	TRBJ2-2	CASRNRGSGELFF
TRBV6-4	TRBJ1-2	CASSDSTGVNYGYTF
TRBV24-1	TRBJ2-2	CVTAGTRNTGELFF
TRBV30	TRBJ2-7	CAWNFRDRGPYEQYF
TRBV24-1	TRBJ2-1	CATSAQPGDGSLHEQFF
TRBV15	TRBJ1-1	CATSPGLEAFF
TRBV11-2	TRBJ2-7	CASSSRGIRGRTANYEQYF
TRBV4-2	TRBJ2-3	CASSQVRSAGGADTQYF
TRBV7-2	TRBJ2-3	CASSIQPGLAGGDTQYF
TRBV5-1	TRBJ2-1	CASSLGGVNEQFF
TRBV4-1	TRBJ1-2	CASSQDEWRHFGYTF
TRBV19	TRBJ2-1	CASSQVAGSYNEQFF
TRBV29-1	TRBJ2-1	CSVRTSGGYNEQFF
TRBV19	TRBJ2-5	CASSVSGSRRETQYF
TRBV30	TRBJ2-7	CAWTLGLPEQYF
TRBV25-1	TRBJ1-4	CASSEAGDEKLFF
TRBV7-9	TRBJ1-4	CASSLGTGDMEKLFF
TRBV5-6	TRBJ2-1	CASSPAGTGMFNEQFF
TRBV18	TRBJ2-1	CASSPGRHNEQFF
TRBV30	TRBJ1-4	CAWSLGLAEANEKLFF
TRBV30	TRBJ1-2	CAWILRDRGRAGCGYTF
TRBV11-3	TRBJ2-3	CASSLGAGEDTQYF
TRBV29-1	TRBJ2-1	CSVMGTSGRAVYNEQFF
TRBV9	TRBJ2-7	CASSVRGSRDEQYF
TRBV7-2	TRBJ2-1	CASSRRGAASSYNEQFF
TRBV25-1	TRBJ1-2	CASSSDGYTF
TRBV5-1	TRBJ1-2	CASSLGREYGYTF
TRBV7-3	TRBJ2-1	CASSSNSGEYNEQFF
TRBV11-2	TRBJ1-1	CASSPLHSSTEAFF
TRBV29-1	TRBJ2-3	CSAAQRSSLTDTQYF
TRBV7-9	TRBJ2-2	CASSGAGGTGELFF
TRBV18	TRBJ2-6	CASSPLGQLSSGANVLTF
TRBV30	TRBJ1-2	CAWSVRESAF
TRBV7-2	TRBJ2-1	CASSQQGAGTSGSRGEQFF
TRBV5-4	TRBJ1-1	CASSLGGRTEAFF